The clone carrying this T cell receptor (beta chain) occurred a few times. Its antigen is unidentified. Preparation of the TCRbeta library was carried out with unique molecular identifiers. TCRdb analysed the PCR reads with MiXCR anew, one entry per CDR3 protein. Among roughly 500,000 distinct CDR3 sequences, 10% were seen once, and the ten largest hold around 2%. The CDR3 extends over 14 amino acids. Germline CDR1 DFQATT, CDR2 SNEGSKA (reference sequence). V lost 6 bases, J lost 1 base, and 3 bases stayed unmatched. The data originate from a study of T-cell reconstitution after alpha-beta-depleted transplantation in children. Study-wide findings and caveats: The study reportedly traced alpha-beta T cells about two months after transplant to several hundred expanded graft clones. At one year after transplant, newly produced T cells mostly accounted for T-cell counts and diversity. For some patients, TCRbeta diversity was high at day 60 because of recipient T cells and thymic progenitors that survived.

The clonotype was recovered from a child aged 2-15 years with inherited bone marrow failure, due to receive a stem cell transplant. The rearrangement joins TRBV20-1 to TRBJ2-1; 10 nucleotides align to TRBD2. This specimen consisted of PBMCs, obtained before TCRalphabeta/CD19-depleted stem cell transplant. CDR3 DNA: TGCAGTGCCCATAGCGGGAGGTCCTACAATGAGCAGTTCTTC. Translation gives CSAHSGRSYNEQFF.